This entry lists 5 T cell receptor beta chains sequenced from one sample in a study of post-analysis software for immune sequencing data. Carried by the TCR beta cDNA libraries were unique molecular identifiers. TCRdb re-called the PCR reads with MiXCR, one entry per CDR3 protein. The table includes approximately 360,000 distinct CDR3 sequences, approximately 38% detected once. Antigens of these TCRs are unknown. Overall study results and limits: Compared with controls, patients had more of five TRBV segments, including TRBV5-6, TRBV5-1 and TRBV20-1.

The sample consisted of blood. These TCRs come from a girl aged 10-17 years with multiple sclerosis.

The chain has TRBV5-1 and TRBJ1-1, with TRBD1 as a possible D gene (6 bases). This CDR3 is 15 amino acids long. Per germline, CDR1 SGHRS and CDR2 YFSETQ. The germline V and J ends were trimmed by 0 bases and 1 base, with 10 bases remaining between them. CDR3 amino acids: CASSLGGQPNTEAFF. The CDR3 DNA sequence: TGCGCCAGCAGCTTGGGAGGACAGCCGAACACTGAAGCTTTCTTT.

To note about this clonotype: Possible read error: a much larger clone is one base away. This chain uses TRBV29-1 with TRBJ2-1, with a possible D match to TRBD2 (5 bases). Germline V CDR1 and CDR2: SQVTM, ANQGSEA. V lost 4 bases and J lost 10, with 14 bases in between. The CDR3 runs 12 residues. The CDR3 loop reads CSVGNGGYEQFF. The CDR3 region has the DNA TGCAGCGTTGGTAACGGAGGCTACGAGCAGTTCTTC.

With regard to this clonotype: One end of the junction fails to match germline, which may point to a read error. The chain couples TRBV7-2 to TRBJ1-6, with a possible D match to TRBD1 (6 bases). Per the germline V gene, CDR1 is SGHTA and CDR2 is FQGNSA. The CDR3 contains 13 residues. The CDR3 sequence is CASSSGDNSPLHF. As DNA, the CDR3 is TGTGCTAGCAGCTCAGGGGATAATTCACCCCTCCACTTT.

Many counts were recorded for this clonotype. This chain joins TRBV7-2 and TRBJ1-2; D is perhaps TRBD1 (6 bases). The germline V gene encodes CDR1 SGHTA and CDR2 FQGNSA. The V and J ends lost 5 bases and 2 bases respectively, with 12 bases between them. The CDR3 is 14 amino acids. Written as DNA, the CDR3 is TGTGCCAGCAGCGGAGACAGGACCAACTATGGCTACACCTTC. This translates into CASSGDRTNYGYTF. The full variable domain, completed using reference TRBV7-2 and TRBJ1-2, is GAGVSQSPSNKVTEKGKDVELRCDPISGHTALYWYRQSLGQGLEFLIYFQGNSAPDKSGLPSDRFSAERTGGSVSTLTIQRTQQEDSAVYLCASSGDRTNYGYTFGSGTRLTVV.

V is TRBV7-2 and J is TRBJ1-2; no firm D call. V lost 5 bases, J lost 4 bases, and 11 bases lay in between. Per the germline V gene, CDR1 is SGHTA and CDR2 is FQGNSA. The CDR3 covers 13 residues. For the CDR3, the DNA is TGTGCCAGCAGCCCCGGACGGCGCTATGGCTACACCTTC. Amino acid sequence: CASSPGRRYGYTF.